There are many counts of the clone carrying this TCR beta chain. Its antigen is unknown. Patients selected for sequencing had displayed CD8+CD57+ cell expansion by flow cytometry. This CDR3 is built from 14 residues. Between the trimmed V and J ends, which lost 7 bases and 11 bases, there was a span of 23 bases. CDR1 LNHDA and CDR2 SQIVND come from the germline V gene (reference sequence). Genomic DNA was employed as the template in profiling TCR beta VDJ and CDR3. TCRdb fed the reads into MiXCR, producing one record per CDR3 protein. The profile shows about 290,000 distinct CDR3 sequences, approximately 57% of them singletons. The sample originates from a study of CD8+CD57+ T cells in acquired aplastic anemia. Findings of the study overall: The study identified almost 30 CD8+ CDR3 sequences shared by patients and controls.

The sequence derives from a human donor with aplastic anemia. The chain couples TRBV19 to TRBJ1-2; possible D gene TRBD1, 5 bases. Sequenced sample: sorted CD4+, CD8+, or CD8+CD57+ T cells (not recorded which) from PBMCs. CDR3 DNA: TGTGCCAGTACTACAATTGGGAGGGGCGCGGGGTACACCTTC. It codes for CASTTIGRGAGYTF.